This is a list of T cell receptor beta chains from one sample in a study of OX40 agonist ivuxolimab in advanced cancers. Libraries were prepared by immunoSEQ multiplex PCR; TCRdb keeps only in-frame clonotypes and omits some of them. The sample lists 70,000 to 100,000 clones, approximately 84% seen once, with over 1.5% in the top ten. Sequencing was performed on CD4+ or CD8+ T cells sorted from blood, taken in a trial of the OX40 agonist ivuxolimab. These receptors were collected from an adult with an advanced solid tumor such as melanoma, head and neck, liver or kidney cancer. Each CDR3 is given with its conserved first and last residue. The order of the fields is V gene, J gene, clone size, D gene, CDR3 protein, CDR3 DNA. A D gene is named only where the DNA matches it firmly. Expanded clones are given a class, and other clones once, few, many or no size at all.

>TRBV14|TRBJ1-2|-|-
CASSPSRNYGYTF
TGTGCCAGCAGCCCCAGTAGGAACTATGGCTACACCTTC
>TRBV7-2|TRBJ2-1|-|TRBD2
CASSATSGNYNEQFF
TGTGCCAGCAGCGCGACTAGCGGGAACTACAATGAGCAGTTCTTC
>TRBV20-1|TRBJ1-2|-|-
CSANHSVGYTF
TGCAGTGCTAATCACTCTGTTGGCTACACCTTC
>TRBV6-6|TRBJ2-2|-|-
CASSYENTGELFF
TGTGCCAGCAGTTACGAGAACACCGGGGAGCTGTTTTTT
>TRBV6-5|TRBJ2-2|-|TRBD2
CASRTGTSLPGELFF
TGTGCCAGCAGAACCGGGACTAGTTTGCCCGGGGAGCTGTTTTTT
>TRBV7-6|TRBJ1-3|-|-
CASSLNPNLGNTIYF
TGTGCCAGCAGCCTCAACCCTAACCTTGGAAACACCATATATTTT
>TRBV6-5|TRBJ2-7|-|TRBD2
CASSYFASGRYEQYF
TGTGCCAGCAGTTACTTTGCTAGCGGGAGATACGAGCAGTACTTC
>TRBV28|TRBJ2-3|-|-
CASREEGTQYF
TGTGCCAGCAGAGAAGAGGGGACGCAGTATTTT
>TRBV15|TRBJ1-3|-|-
CATSNGREGNTIYF
TGTGCCACCAGCAACGGACGGGAGGGAAACACCATATATTTT
>TRBV10-2|TRBJ2-1|-|TRBD2
CASNPPPGTSGRAIEQFF
TGCGCCAGCAATCCTCCGCCCGGGACTAGCGGGAGGGCGATTGAGCAGTTCTTC
>TRBV5-5|TRBJ1-1|-|TRBD1
CASSLTGEIGGEAFF
TGTGCCAGCAGCTTAACAGGGGAAATTGGAGGTGAAGCTTTCTTT
>TRBV18|TRBJ2-1|-|TRBD1
CASSQSGQRLYNEQFF
TGTGCCAGCTCACAATCGGGACAGCGCCTATACAATGAGCAGTTCTTC
>TRBV5-1|TRBJ2-1|-|-
CASSLADRSDEQFF
TGCGCCAGCAGCTTGGCCGATAGAAGTGATGAGCAGTTCTTC
>TRBV7-9|TRBJ2-5|-|-
CASSAGETQYF
TGTGCCAGCAGCGCTGGTGAGACCCAGTACTTC
>TRBV18|TRBJ2-1|-|TRBD2
CASSPRVAGGLYNEQFF
TGTGCCAGCTCACCTAGAGTAGCGGGTGGCCTATACAATGAGCAGTTCTTC
>TRBV7-9|TRBJ2-3|-|-
CASSLMGGVGDTQYF
TGTGCCAGCAGCTTAATGGGCGGGGTGGGGGATACGCAGTATTTT
>TRBV7-3|TRBJ2-5|-|-
CASSKGRQETQYF
TGTGCCAGCAGCAAAGGACGACAAGAGACCCAGTACTTC
>TRBV7-2|TRBJ1-1|-|TRBD1
CASSLPPGYRGANTEAFF
TGTGCCAGCAGCTTACCCCCCGGATACAGGGGGGCGAACACTGAAGCTTTCTTT
>TRBV10-3|TRBJ2-7|-|TRBD1
CAISGGTGVLEQYF
TGTGCCATCAGTGGCGGGACAGGGGTTCTCGAGCAGTACTTC
>TRBV19|TRBJ1-1|-|-
CASSIVGGLGTEAFF
TGTGCCAGTAGTATAGTAGGGGGGCTGGGCACTGAAGCTTTCTTT
>TRBV19|TRBJ2-1|-|TRBD2
CASSIGPAGEYNEQFF
TGTGCCAGTAGTATAGGTCCCGCGGGAGAGTACAATGAGCAGTTCTTC
>TRBV7-9|TRBJ2-1|-|-
CATRESSYNEQFF
TGTGCCACACGGGAGAGCTCCTACAATGAGCAGTTCTTC
>TRBV30|TRBJ1-2|few|-
CAWSSEVYGYTF
TGTGCCTGGAGCTCGGAAGTCTATGGCTACACCTTC
>TRBV2|TRBJ2-5|-|-
CASLPLRGAETQYF
TGTGCCAGCCTCCCCCTCAGGGGCGCAGAGACCCAGTACTTC
>TRBV19|TRBJ1-5|-|-
CASSPHVGAGSNQPQHF
TGTGCCAGTAGTCCACACGTGGGGGCAGGGAGCAATCAGCCCCAGCATTTT
>TRBV29-1|TRBJ1-4|-|-
CSVGLQENEKLFF
TGCAGCGTTGGGCTGCAAGAGAATGAAAAACTGTTTTTT
>TRBV14|TRBJ1-4|-|TRBD1
CGGQGVGRGEKLFF
TGTGGGGGGCAGGGGGTAGGTCGTGGTGAAAAACTGTTTTTT
>TRBV5-6|TRBJ2-7|-|-
CASSLSQGEVLLYEQYF
TGTGCCAGCAGCCTTTCTCAGGGAGAGGTTTTACTATACGAGCAGTACTTC
>TRBV6-1|TRBJ1-3|few|-
CASSALRGDSGNTIYF
TGTGCCAGCAGTGCCCTGCGAGGGGACTCTGGAAACACCATATATTTT
>TRBV6-1|TRBJ1-5|few|-
CASTLYSNQPQHF
TGTGCCAGCACTCTTTATAGCAATCAGCCCCAGCATTTT
>TRBV29-1|TRBJ2-2|once|TRBD1
CSVDPTGGGNTGELFF
TGCAGCGTTGACCCCACAGGGGGTGGGAACACCGGGGAGCTGTTTTTT
>TRBV27|TRBJ1-2|-|-
CASSQGDGYTF
TGTGCCAGCAGCCAGGGTGATGGCTACACCTTC
>TRBV19|TRBJ2-2|-|-
CASSRVWWNPNTGELFF
TGTGCCAGTAGTAGGGTTTGGTGGAATCCGAACACCGGGGAGCTGTTTTTT
>TRBV28|TRBJ1-1|-|-
CASSQPNMNTEAFF
TGTGCCAGCAGCCAGCCCAATATGAACACTGAAGCTTTCTTT
>TRBV5-6|TRBJ2-3|-|-
CASRPSDVFTDTQYF
TGTGCCAGCAGACCGAGTGACGTTTTCACAGATACGCAGTATTTT
>TRBV9|TRBJ2-1|-|-
CASSPFQGTQDEQFF
TGTGCCAGCAGCCCTTTTCAGGGTACTCAGGATGAGCAGTTCTTC
>TRBV9|TRBJ2-1|few|TRBD1
CASSAGQASYNEQFF
TGTGCCAGCAGCGCCGGACAGGCCTCCTACAATGAGCAGTTCTTC
>TRBV25-1|TRBJ2-5|-|TRBD2
CASSLAGGPETQYF
TGTGCCAGTTCACTAGCGGGAGGGCCGGAGACCCAGTACTTC
>TRBV5-4|TRBJ1-1|-|TRBD1
CASRSDRGAADTEAFF
TGTGCCAGCAGGTCTGACAGGGGTGCGGCGGACACTGAAGCTTTCTTT
>TRBV7-9|TRBJ1-2|-|-
CASSPQTGSYGYTF
TGTGCCAGCAGCCCTCAGACAGGTTCCTATGGCTACACCTTC
>TRBV7-9|TRBJ1-2|-|TRBD1
CASSVGTTGYGYTF
TGTGCCAGCAGCGTAGGAACGACAGGGTATGGCTACACCTTC
>TRBV6-1|TRBJ1-2|-|-
CASSDNRGGSYGYTF
TGTGCCAGCAGTGACAACCGAGGGGGATCCTATGGCTACACCTTC
>TRBV11-3|TRBJ2-5|-|TRBD1
CASSLFPVVRDSTQETQYF
TGTGCCAGCAGCTTATTTCCTGTGGTTAGGGACAGCACACAAGAGACCCAGTACTTC
>TRBV5-1|TRBJ2-3|-|-
CASSPRSSTDTQYF
TGCGCCAGCAGCCCGAGATCCAGCACAGATACGCAGTATTTT
>TRBV30|TRBJ1-5|-|-
CAWSVHGQPQHF
TGTGCCTGGAGTGTTCATGGCCAGCCCCAGCATTTT
>TRBV30|TRBJ2-1|-|TRBD2
CASVAGGNEQFF
TGTGCCAGTGTAGCGGGAGGAAATGAGCAGTTCTTC
>TRBV11-2|TRBJ2-1|few|TRBD2
CASSLVGLAGENEQFF
TGTGCCAGCAGCTTAGTAGGACTAGCGGGAGAAAATGAGCAGTTCTTC
>TRBV5-1|TRBJ2-3|-|-
CASPGKKETDTQYF
TGCGCCAGCCCGGGAAAGAAGGAAACAGATACGCAGTATTTT
>TRBV5-6|TRBJ2-3|-|TRBD1
CASSKWTGVGADTQYF
TGTGCCAGCAGCAAGTGGACAGGGGTTGGCGCAGATACGCAGTATTTT
>TRBV28|TRBJ2-7|few|TRBD2
CAGSSLLAGLDEQYF
TGTGCCGGCAGCAGTTTACTAGCGGGATTGGACGAGCAGTACTTC
>TRBV11-3|TRBJ2-7|-|-
CASSLDDNEQYF
TGTGCCAGCAGCTTAGACGACAACGAGCAGTACTTC
>TRBV7-9|TRBJ1-5|few|TRBD1
CASSGQGAYQPQHF
TGTGCCAGCAGTGGACAGGGGGCGTATCAGCCCCAGCATTTT
>TRBV9|TRBJ1-2|once|TRBD1
CASSAAGQGRGYTF
TGTGCCAGCAGCGCAGCTGGACAGGGACGCGGCTACACCTTC
>TRBV11-3|TRBJ2-7|-|TRBD2
CASSSTTSGIYEQYF
TGTGCCAGCAGCTCGACGACTAGCGGGATATACGAGCAGTACTTC
>TRBV14|TRBJ1-5|-|TRBD1
CASRVLRDRGLLYQPQHF
TGTGCCAGCAGAGTCCTTAGGGACAGGGGGTTGTTGTATCAGCCCCAGCATTTT
>TRBV5-1|TRBJ1-4|-|TRBD1
CASSPETGEDEKLFF
TGCGCCAGCAGCCCGGAGACAGGGGAGGATGAAAAACTGTTTTTT
>TRBV19|TRBJ1-2|-|TRBD1
CASSRGQDYYGYTF
TGTGCCAGTAGTAGAGGACAGGACTACTATGGCTACACCTTC
>TRBV9|TRBJ1-1|-|-
CASSVADRTKAFF
TGTGCCAGCAGCGTAGCTGACAGGACGAAAGCTTTCTTT
>TRBV5-5|TRBJ1-5|-|-
CASSLQPVAKQPQHF
TGTGCCAGCAGCCTTCAACCGGTAGCAAAGCAGCCCCAGCATTTT
>TRBV28|TRBJ2-6|-|-
CASTSWGQVGGANVLTF
TGTGCCAGCACCTCATGGGGGCAGGTGGGAGGGGCCAACGTCCTGACTTTC